This record concerns one TCR beta chain sequence. Its target is unknown. This specimen belongs to a study of T cell repertoires in cytomegalovirus infection. Study in general: Through public TCR beta signatures, both CMV infection and matching HLA type were indicated. Study-level points and caveats: It was HLA-C-restricted CMV-specific TCR beta clonotypes that dominated the response ex vivo. People with CMV and the relevant HLA were identified by cumulative public TCR beta family frequency.

Using its own MiXCR run on the reads, TCRdb lists one record per CDR3 protein. Of roughly 230,000 distinct CDR3 sequences detected, approximately 22% appear once; the ten largest clones hold about 18%. Sequenced material: CD8+ T cells from PBMCs. The clonotype comes from a human donor in good health (CMV status not recorded). Some clones in this sample may be carry-over from other donors' samples.

CDR3 region: CASSFYSEATDTQYF. CDR3 nucleotide sequence: TGTGCCAGCAGTTTTTACAGTGAGGCGACAGATACGCAGTATTTT. This chain uses TRBV28 with TRBJ2-3; the D is unclear. In germline, CDR1 is MDHEN, CDR2 SYDVKM. With 3 bases removed from V and 3 bases from J, the gap between germline ends came to 13 bases. CDR3 length: 15 amino acids.